This T cell receptor (beta chain) is drawn from a study of blood T cell repertoires in COVID-19. The wider study: Specimens from acute and convalescent COVID-19 originated in the United States, Italy and Spain.

In assigning cohorts, the study relied on participant-reported clinical history. The CDR3 contains 14 residues. The V end was cut by 5 bases, the J end by 4 bases, with 10 bases between. Germline assignment: CDR1 KGHDR and CDR2 SFDVKD. Authors' data handling: By means of reference gene primer amplification, nucleated cell counts were estimated. Sequencing used immunoSEQ multiplex PCR; TCRdb keeps in-frame clones, though not all of them. V and J calls and clone size follow that table, whereas D and trimming were derived from the DNA. This sample has approximately 360,000 clones, with roughly four fifths found just once.

This receptor was obtained from a woman in her forties or fifties who had recovered from COVID-19. The rearrangement links TRBV24-1 to TRBJ2-2; D uncertain. Sequencing was performed on PBMCs or T cells enriched from blood (not recorded which). CDR3 in amino acids: CATSAYPGTGELFF. The CDR3 DNA sequence: TGTGCCACCAGTGCTTACCCCGGCACCGGGGAGCTGTTTTTT.